The subject of this entry is one TCR beta chain. Selected positively for CCR7 and CD45RO-negative, naive CD8 cells excluded terminally differentiated effector memory CD45RA+ cells. The data stem from a study of shared clonotypes between healthy human individuals. Sequencing was at deep level. Libraries were prepared by immunoSEQ multiplex PCR; TCRdb keeps only in-frame clonotypes and omits some of them. The sample carries hundreds of thousands of clones, about 96% recorded once. Sequenced material: naive CD8+ T cells sorted from blood. This receptor was taken from a woman aged 25 to 39 in good health.

Here the CDR3 reads CASSLYGIYNEQFF. As DNA, the CDR3 is TGTGCCAGCAGCTTATACGGAATCTACAATGAGCAGTTCTTC. The V gene is TRBV11-2, the J gene TRBJ2-1; D gene ambiguous. Germline loops: CDR1 SGHAT, CDR2 FQNNGV. Trimming left V 2 bases short and J 3 bases short, with 8 bases between. This CDR3 comprises 14 residues.